A selection of T cell receptor beta chains follows, all from one sample in a study of control samples from healthy donors and cancer patients. Repertoires were generated with immunoSEQ multiplex PCR, while TCRdb's copy carries only in-frame clones and drops some. The sample yields 25,000 or so clones, 65% to 90% seen once. Input material: PBMCs. Receptors originate from a woman aged 55-70 years with head and neck cancer. CDR3s leave out the opening cysteine and the closing phenylalanine or tryptophan.

V gene	J gene	CDR3 protein
TRBV5-1	TRBJ2-1	ASSLELAGADEQF
TRBV20-1	TRBJ1-1	SASSPPGGGQAEAF
TRBV7-2	TRBJ2-7	ASTPSQGGSYEQY
TRBV7-9	TRBJ2-3	ASSFLSGGPADTQY
TRBV10-3	TRBJ2-3	ATAGGTDTQY
TRBV24-1	TRBJ2-3	ATSDPGLAGVGDTQY
TRBV6-1	TRBJ2-5	ASSETRGDKVY
TRBV5-4	TRBJ2-5	ASSGGGGQETQY
TRBV6-5	TRBJ2-3	ASPGEGTSDTQY
TRBV19	TRBJ1-2	ASSIDFPRGRNGYT
TRBV30	TRBJ1-2	AWSVIKSDGYT
TRBV9	TRBJ1-6	ASSVFQGSYNSPLH
TRBV7-3	TRBJ2-2	ASSLSFKASGETGELF
TRBV5-4	TRBJ2-3	ASSLGGASTDTQY
TRBV4-3	TRBJ1-2	ASSLTGDYGYT
TRBV2	TRBJ2-1	ASSETGISYNEQF
TRBV24-1	TRBJ1-5	ATSDLGQPQH
TRBV7-8	TRBJ1-5	ASSLGGQGKQPQH
TRBV2	TRBJ2-1	ARTDGVGYNEQF
TRBV11-3	TRBJ2-3	ASSSGSTDTQY
TRBV5-6	TRBJ2-3	ASSPIGTGATDTQY
TRBV6-5	TRBJ2-7	ASSPAGQGSYEQY
TRBV18	TRBJ1-3	ASSPGTGTTGNTIY
TRBV11-2	TRBJ1-2	ASTPTGWYGYT
TRBV6-2/TRBV6-3	TRBJ2-1	ASRPLAGGYNEQF
TRBV20-1	TRBJ2-7	SASKAGGYYEQY
TRBV6-6	TRBJ1-2	ASTKAGGTYGYT
TRBV6-4	TRBJ1-1	ASSDRPNTEAF
TRBV29-1	TRBJ2-7	SVETPGTSYEQY
TRBV7-9	TRBJ1-1	ASSYTGDTEAF
TRBV2	TRBJ2-1	ASRGGPNEQF
TRBV19	TRBJ1-2	ASSIGQLYGYT
TRBV7-8	TRBJ1-5	ASGPYQPQH
TRBV6-1	TRBJ2-7	ASSDGVGSYEQY
TRBV5-6	TRBJ2-1	ASSAWTSNYNEQF
TRBV4-1	TRBJ2-7	ASSQDPVGTGAYEQY
TRBV7-9	TRBJ2-1	ASSSIRTSGRAVPEQF
TRBV11-3	TRBJ1-1	ASSLWDAAEAF
TRBV4-1	TRBJ1-5	ASSHLEGEPQH
TRBV27	TRBJ2-6	ASSSGRLSGANVLT
TRBV29-1	TRBJ1-2	SVEAVIPGSYGYT
TRBV5-1	TRBJ2-2	ASSLAQSTGELF
TRBV9	TRBJ2-7	ASSVGMDDRYEQY
TRBV24-1	TRBJ2-2	ATSTGRDTGELF
TRBV12-3/TRBV12-4	TRBJ1-1	ASSLEMAEAF